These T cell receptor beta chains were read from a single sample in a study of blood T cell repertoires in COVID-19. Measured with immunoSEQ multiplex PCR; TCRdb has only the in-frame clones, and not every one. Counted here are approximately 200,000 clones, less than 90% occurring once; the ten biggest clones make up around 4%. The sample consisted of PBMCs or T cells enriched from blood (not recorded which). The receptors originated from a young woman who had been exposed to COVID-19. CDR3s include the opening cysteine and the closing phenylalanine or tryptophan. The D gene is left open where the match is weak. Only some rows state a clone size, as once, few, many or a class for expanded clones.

DNA: TGTGCCACCAGCAGAGGATCCAGGGGGAACACTGAAGCTTTCTTT; CDR3: CATSRGSRGNTEAFF; V: TRBV15; size: .; D: .; J: TRBJ1-1
DNA: TGCGCCAGCACCCCCGGACAGGGCACAGATACGCAGTATTTT; CDR3: CASTPGQGTDTQYF; V: TRBV5-1; size: .; D: TRBD1; J: TRBJ2-3
DNA: TGTGCCAGCAGCACCGAGGTGGAGTATTTT; CDR3: CASSTEVEYF; V: TRBV7-8; size: .; D: .; J: TRBJ2-3
DNA: TGTGCCACCAGTGACATACAGAGCTCCTACAATGAGCAGTTCTTC; CDR3: CATSDIQSSYNEQFF; V: TRBV24-1; size: .; D: .; J: TRBJ2-1
DNA: TGTGCCAGCAGCTACTCCGGACTGGGCCTAATAGAGCAGTACTTC; CDR3: CASSYSGLGLIEQYF; V: TRBV7-8; size: .; D: .; J: TRBJ2-7
DNA: TGCGCCAGCAGCTTGTGGGACATCTCCTACGAGCAGTACTTC; CDR3: CASSLWDISYEQYF; V: TRBV5-1; size: .; D: .; J: TRBJ2-7
DNA: TGTGCCAGCACCCGGGACAGGGGTATGGAAGGAAACACCATATATTTT; CDR3: CASTRDRGMEGNTIYF; V: TRBV2; size: .; D: TRBD1; J: TRBJ1-3
DNA: TGTGCCAGCAGCTTGGGTACAGGGAGTTTTAACGCTTTCTTT; CDR3: CASSLGTGSFNAFF; V: TRBV5-6; size: .; D: .; J: TRBJ1-1
DNA: TGTGCCAGCAGTGAAGTCCCCGGGACAGGTCACAGGGCTTCACCCCTCCACTTT; CDR3: CASSEVPGTGHRASPLHF; V: TRBV6-1; size: once; D: TRBD1; J: TRBJ1-6
DNA: TGTGCCAGCAGCGCTTCCGGGACTAGCGGGGCCGGGGAGCTGTTTTTT; CDR3: CASSASGTSGAGELFF; V: TRBV5-4; size: .; D: TRBD2; J: TRBJ2-2
DNA: TGTGCCAGCTCACCGCTTGTCAGATCTGGAAACACCATATATTTT; CDR3: CASSPLVRSGNTIYF; V: TRBV18; size: .; D: .; J: TRBJ1-3
DNA: TGTGCCAGCAGCTCTACAGGGGGCTTTGGAAACACCATATATTTT; CDR3: CASSSTGGFGNTIYF; V: TRBV7-9; size: .; D: TRBD1; J: TRBJ1-3
DNA: TGTGCCAGCAGCCAGGGGACAGGCGGGTACTATGGCTACACCTTC; CDR3: CASSQGTGGYYGYTF; V: TRBV3-1/TRBV3-2; size: .; D: TRBD1; J: TRBJ1-2
DNA: TGTGCCAGCAGCCCCCAACTTAGCTCCTACGAGCAGTACTTC; CDR3: CASSPQLSSYEQYF; V: TRBV13; size: .; D: .; J: TRBJ2-7
DNA: TGTGCCAGCAGCCCTAGACGGACAGTATACAATGAGCAGTTCTTC; CDR3: CASSPRRTVYNEQFF; V: TRBV14; size: .; D: .; J: TRBJ2-1
DNA: TGTGCCAGCAGCATGGGACAGGCGGCAACTAATGAAAAACTGTTTTTT; CDR3: CASSMGQAATNEKLFF; V: TRBV9; size: .; D: TRBD1; J: TRBJ1-4
DNA: TGTGCCAGCGCCCCAGCGCTTTTGAGCAATCAGCCCCAGCATTTT; CDR3: CASAPALLSNQPQHF; V: TRBV6-6; size: .; D: .; J: TRBJ1-5